These T cell receptor beta chains were read from a single sample in a study of T cell repertoires in cytomegalovirus infection. From the reads, TCRdb called clonotypes with MiXCR, one entry per CDR3 protein. The repertoire holds more than 150,000 distinct CDR3 sequences, with roughly 19% as singletons. The sample consisted of PBMCs. Receptors originate from a human donor in good health (CMV status not recorded). Some clones in this sample may be carry-over from other donors' samples. Both conserved end residues are part of each CDR3. A D gene is named only where the DNA matches it firmly. Not all rows give a size; the values are once, few, many and, for expanded clones, a class.

j_gene: TRBJ1-1; d_gene: -; abundance: few; v_gene: TRBV6-1; CDR3nt: TGTGCCAGCAGTGACCCCGTGGGAAACACTGAAGCTTTCTTT; CDR3aa: CASSDPVGNTEAFF
j_gene: TRBJ2-3; d_gene: -; abundance: many; v_gene: TRBV28; CDR3nt: TGTGCCAGCAGTTTCGGGGGCCCAGATACGCAGTATTTT; CDR3aa: CASSFGGPDTQYF
j_gene: TRBJ2-1; d_gene: -; abundance: many; v_gene: TRBV7-2; CDR3nt: TGTGCCAGCAGCTTAGTACTGGGGTGGGGTGAGCAGTTCTTC; CDR3aa: CASSLVLGWGEQFF
j_gene: TRBJ1-5; d_gene: -; abundance: -; v_gene: TRBV2; CDR3nt: TGTGCCAGCAGCAGGGCAGACAATCAGCCCCAGCATTTT; CDR3aa: CASSRADNQPQHF
j_gene: TRBJ2-3; d_gene: -; abundance: -; v_gene: TRBV27; CDR3nt: TGTGCCAGCAGTTCCCCTCCCGCAGATACGCAGTATTTT; CDR3aa: CASSSPPADTQYF
j_gene: TRBJ1-5; d_gene: TRBD1; abundance: -; v_gene: TRBV14; CDR3nt: TGTGCCAGCAGCCAAGGGGACAGTCCTAATCAGCCCCAGCATTTT; CDR3aa: CASSQGDSPNQPQHF
j_gene: TRBJ1-4; d_gene: TRBD1; abundance: -; v_gene: TRBV2; CDR3nt: TGTGCCAGCAGGGACGCAGGGGGCGCGAGTGAAAAACTGTTTTTT; CDR3aa: CASRDAGGASEKLFF
j_gene: TRBJ2-4; d_gene: -; abundance: few; v_gene: TRBV12-3/TRBV12-4; CDR3nt: TGTGCCAGCAGTTTAATCGGAGCCAAAAACATTCAGTACTTC; CDR3aa: CASSLIGAKNIQYF
j_gene: TRBJ1-1; d_gene: -; abundance: few; v_gene: TRBV5-1; CDR3nt: TGCGCCAGCAGCTTGGGGGCCAGAAGAGGTGGGAACACTGAAGCTTTCTTT; CDR3aa: CASSLGARRGGNTEAFF
j_gene: TRBJ2-1; d_gene: TRBD2; abundance: few; v_gene: TRBV5-1; CDR3nt: TGCGCCAGCAGCTTACTAGCGGGATTCAATGAGCAGTTCTTC; CDR3aa: CASSLLAGFNEQFF
j_gene: TRBJ2-7; d_gene: -; abundance: -; v_gene: TRBV6-1; CDR3nt: TGTGCCAGCAGTGAAGCGCGGACTTCCTACGAGCAGTACTTC; CDR3aa: CASSEARTSYEQYF
j_gene: TRBJ2-1; d_gene: -; abundance: many; v_gene: TRBV7-2; CDR3nt: TGTGCCAGCAGCCGCTTGGGGGCGGGGCCCTTCGCCTACAATGAGCAGTTCTTC; CDR3aa: CASSRLGAGPFAYNEQFF
j_gene: TRBJ2-1; d_gene: -; abundance: many; v_gene: TRBV7-8; CDR3nt: TGTGCCAGCAGCTTAGAAAGTGGTGGGCCCGCAAGCTCCTACAATGAGCAGTTCTTC; CDR3aa: CASSLESGGPASSYNEQFF
j_gene: TRBJ1-2; d_gene: TRBD1; abundance: few; v_gene: TRBV6-1; CDR3nt: TGTGCCAGCAGTCTCTACGGACAGGGCTATGGCTACACCTTC; CDR3aa: CASSLYGQGYGYTF
j_gene: TRBJ2-5; d_gene: -; abundance: few; v_gene: TRBV13; CDR3nt: TGTGCCAGCAGCGCCACAGGATATCAAGAGACCCAGTACTTC; CDR3aa: CASSATGYQETQYF
j_gene: TRBJ1-1; d_gene: TRBD1; abundance: -; v_gene: TRBV20-1; CDR3nt: TGCAGTGCTAGAGAGACAGGGGGGAACACTGAAGCTTTCTTT; CDR3aa: CSARETGGNTEAFF
j_gene: TRBJ1-5; d_gene: TRBD1; abundance: -; v_gene: TRBV7-8; CDR3nt: TGTGCCAGCAGCCGACAGGGTAATAGCAATCAGCCCCAGCATTTT; CDR3aa: CASSRQGNSNQPQHF
j_gene: TRBJ1-1; d_gene: -; abundance: -; v_gene: TRBV5-1; CDR3nt: TGCGCCAGCAGCGCCCGTCGTGGGAACACTGAAGCTTTCTTT; CDR3aa: CASSARRGNTEAFF
j_gene: TRBJ2-7; d_gene: TRBD1; abundance: few; v_gene: TRBV7-9; CDR3nt: TGTGCCAGCAGTATGGACAGGGGTGATGAGCAGTACTTC; CDR3aa: CASSMDRGDEQYF
j_gene: TRBJ2-1; d_gene: -; abundance: many; v_gene: TRBV6-2/TRBV6-3; CDR3nt: TGTGCCAGCAGCCCCATGGCCTACAATGAGCAGTTCTTC; CDR3aa: CASSPMAYNEQFF
j_gene: TRBJ1-5; d_gene: -; abundance: many; v_gene: TRBV11-2; CDR3nt: TGTGCCAGCAGCCTAGAAGGGCAGGCTAATCAGCCCCAGCATTTT; CDR3aa: CASSLEGQANQPQHF
j_gene: TRBJ2-2; d_gene: TRBD2; abundance: few; v_gene: TRBV11-3; CDR3nt: TGTGCCAGCAGCCAGACTAGCGGGGGAAACCCGGGCACCGGGGAGCTGTTTTTT; CDR3aa: CASSQTSGGNPGTGELFF
j_gene: TRBJ2-6; d_gene: -; abundance: -; v_gene: TRBV4-2; CDR3nt: TGTGCCAGCAGCCAAGATATCCCCTCTGGGGCCAACGTCCTGACTTTC; CDR3aa: CASSQDIPSGANVLTF
j_gene: TRBJ2-7; d_gene: -; abundance: -; v_gene: TRBV27; CDR3nt: TGTGCCAGCAGTTTATTTGGGGGGTTCTCCTACGAGAAGTACTTC; CDR3aa: CASSLFGGFSYEKYF
j_gene: TRBJ2-5; d_gene: -; abundance: few; v_gene: TRBV20-1; CDR3nt: TGCAGTGCTAGATCCGGGGGAGAGACCCAGTACTTC; CDR3aa: CSARSGGETQYF
j_gene: TRBJ1-5; d_gene: -; abundance: many; v_gene: TRBV7-2; CDR3nt: TGTGCCAGCAGCTCAGGGTCTCTTCAGCCCCAGCATTTT; CDR3aa: CASSSGSLQPQHF
j_gene: TRBJ2-2; d_gene: TRBD2; abundance: many; v_gene: TRBV7-2; CDR3nt: TGTGCCAGCAGCTTACGGACTAGCGGGATCGCGAACACCGGGGAGCTGTTTTTT; CDR3aa: CASSLRTSGIANTGELFF
j_gene: TRBJ1-1; d_gene: -; abundance: many; v_gene: TRBV6-1; CDR3nt: TGTGCCAGTTCTATGGATAACACTGAAGCTTTCTTT; CDR3aa: CASSMDNTEAFF
j_gene: TRBJ1-1; d_gene: -; abundance: -; v_gene: TRBV7-6; CDR3nt: TGTGCCAGCAGCTTAGACAGGGTAGCTTTCTTT; CDR3aa: CASSLDRVAFF
j_gene: TRBJ2-5; d_gene: TRBD1; abundance: medium-sized; v_gene: TRBV7-8; CDR3nt: TGTGCCAGCATCCCGTTGTGGGGACAGGGGACCCAGTACTTC; CDR3aa: CASIPLWGQGTQYF
j_gene: TRBJ1-1; d_gene: -; abundance: -; v_gene: TRBV20-1; CDR3nt: TGCAGGGCGCTAGGGGTGAACACTGAAGCTTTCTTT; CDR3aa: CRALGVNTEAFF
j_gene: TRBJ2-3; d_gene: -; abundance: few; v_gene: TRBV14; CDR3nt: TGTGCCAGCAGCTATAACGCAGATACGCAGTATTTT; CDR3aa: CASSYNADTQYF
j_gene: TRBJ2-4; d_gene: -; abundance: -; v_gene: TRBV12-3/TRBV12-4; CDR3nt: TGTGCCAGCAGTTTGGAAGGCCCACCTAAAAACATTCAGTACTTC; CDR3aa: CASSLEGPPKNIQYF
j_gene: TRBJ2-3; d_gene: TRBD2; abundance: many; v_gene: TRBV12-3/TRBV12-4; CDR3nt: TGTGCCAGCGGTGGACTAGCGGGGTCCTCTTGGAAATCAGATACGCAGTATTTT; CDR3aa: CASGGLAGSSWKSDTQYF
j_gene: TRBJ1-3; d_gene: -; abundance: many; v_gene: TRBV28; CDR3nt: TGTGCCAGCAGTTTACAGCCCGCTGGAAACACCATATATTTT; CDR3aa: CASSLQPAGNTIYF
j_gene: TRBJ1-5; d_gene: -; abundance: -; v_gene: TRBV28; CDR3nt: TGTGCCAGCAGATCAGGACTGGCGCCCCAGCATTTT; CDR3aa: CASRSGLAPQHF
j_gene: TRBJ2-6; d_gene: TRBD1; abundance: -; v_gene: TRBV6-5; CDR3nt: TGTGCCAGCAGTTACATCGGGACAGGGGGCTCTGGGGCCAACGTCCTGACTTTC; CDR3aa: CASSYIGTGGSGANVLTF
j_gene: TRBJ2-1; d_gene: -; abundance: -; v_gene: TRBV6-5; CDR3nt: TGTGCCAGCAGCCTCCCGACTAGTGAGCAGTTCTTC; CDR3aa: CASSLPTSEQFF
j_gene: TRBJ2-7; d_gene: TRBD1; abundance: -; v_gene: TRBV27; CDR3nt: TGTGCCAGCAGTTTATCCCGGGGACAGCTCTACGAGCAGTACTTC; CDR3aa: CASSLSRGQLYEQYF
j_gene: TRBJ2-2; d_gene: -; abundance: -; v_gene: TRBV20-1; CDR3nt: TGCAGTGCAAGGGTTCCGGGAAGGGACCCCGGGGAGCTGTTTTTT; CDR3aa: CSARVPGRDPGELFF
j_gene: TRBJ1-4; d_gene: -; abundance: few; v_gene: TRBV18; CDR3nt: TGTGCCAGCTCACCCAAAGGGGGTGGCGAAAAACTGTTTTTT; CDR3aa: CASSPKGGGEKLFF
j_gene: TRBJ2-7; d_gene: TRBD2; abundance: many; v_gene: TRBV6-6; CDR3nt: TGTGCCAGCAGGAAAACGGGAGGACTCTACGAGCAGTACTTC; CDR3aa: CASRKTGGLYEQYF
j_gene: TRBJ2-1; d_gene: TRBD1; abundance: -; v_gene: TRBV6-5; CDR3nt: TGTGCCAGCACCAGAAACTTACAGGGGGCGTCCTACAATGAGCAGTTCTTC; CDR3aa: CASTRNLQGASYNEQFF
j_gene: TRBJ2-5; d_gene: -; abundance: few; v_gene: TRBV7-9; CDR3nt: TGTGCCAGCAGCTTAGCGAAGGGCGGAGAGACCCAGTACTTC; CDR3aa: CASSLAKGGETQYF
j_gene: TRBJ1-1; d_gene: -; abundance: many; v_gene: TRBV12-3/TRBV12-4; CDR3nt: TGTGCCAGCAGCATATTTGGGGTTACTGAAGCTTTCTTT; CDR3aa: CASSIFGVTEAFF
j_gene: TRBJ2-1; d_gene: -; abundance: few; v_gene: TRBV7-9; CDR3nt: TGTGCCAGCACCGGATCGCAGGGGAGCTCCTACAATGAGCAGTTCTTC; CDR3aa: CASTGSQGSSYNEQFF
j_gene: TRBJ2-7; d_gene: -; abundance: -; v_gene: TRBV7-9; CDR3nt: TGTGCCAGCAGCTTATTGGCCACAGGGAGCGAGCAGTACTTC; CDR3aa: CASSLLATGSEQYF
j_gene: TRBJ1-5; d_gene: -; abundance: few; v_gene: TRBV7-9; CDR3nt: TGTGCCAGCAGCTTTGCCCCTCTGGGATCGAACCAGCCCCAGCATTTT; CDR3aa: CASSFAPLGSNQPQHF
j_gene: TRBJ2-7; d_gene: TRBD1; abundance: few; v_gene: TRBV6-5; CDR3nt: TGTGCCAGCAGTTACTTTGGACAGGGGGGTTGGGTCCAGGAGCAGTACTTC; CDR3aa: CASSYFGQGGWVQEQYF
j_gene: TRBJ2-3; d_gene: TRBD2; abundance: -; v_gene: TRBV20-1; CDR3nt: TGCAGTGCTAGAATAGCGGGGGCCACCGGTACGCAGTATTTT; CDR3aa: CSARIAGATGTQYF
j_gene: TRBJ2-6; d_gene: TRBD1; abundance: -; v_gene: TRBV6-2/TRBV6-3; CDR3nt: TGTGCCAGCAGGGGACAGGCCCCTAGCTCTGGGGCCAACGTCCTGACTTTC; CDR3aa: CASRGQAPSSGANVLTF
j_gene: TRBJ2-5; d_gene: TRBD2; abundance: many; v_gene: TRBV7-2; CDR3nt: TGTGCCAGCAGCTTAGAACTAGCGGAAGAGACCCAGTACTTC; CDR3aa: CASSLELAEETQYF
j_gene: TRBJ2-1; d_gene: TRBD2; abundance: few; v_gene: TRBV7-3; CDR3nt: TGTGCCAGCAGCCTGGCCGGGACTAGCGGGAGGGGGGTGGGCTACAATGAGCAGTTCTTC; CDR3aa: CASSLAGTSGRGVGYNEQFF
j_gene: TRBJ1-4; d_gene: -; abundance: many; v_gene: TRBV7-2; CDR3nt: TGTGCCAGCAGCTTAGGTTTAGTAAATGAAAAACTGTTTTTT; CDR3aa: CASSLGLVNEKLFF
j_gene: TRBJ2-7; d_gene: TRBD2; abundance: few; v_gene: TRBV11-2; CDR3nt: TGTGCCAGCAGCTCGACTAGCTTGGGGGAGCAGTACTTC; CDR3aa: CASSSTSLGEQYF